A single T cell receptor (beta chain) is shown here with its context. Its antigen is as yet unknown. Trimming removed 0 bases at V and 9 bases at J, with 15 bases between. CDR3 size: 14 residues. CDR1 is SGHNT and CDR2 is YYREEE in the germline V gene (reference sequence). Tens of thousands of productive templates were obtained per sample on average. Profiling relied on immunoSEQ multiplex PCR, and the TCRdb table lists in-frame clones only, not all of them. Counted here are approximately 45,000 clones, about 81% occurring once; the ten biggest clones make up approximately 0.43%. The data belong to a study of STAT3 mutations in large granular lymphocyte leukemia. Study-wide results and limits: In several patients, dominant TCR clone burden exceeded STAT3 mutant burden, suggesting STAT3 mutation arose secondarily. At least one immunodominant TCR beta clonotype appeared in every T-cell large granular lymphocyte leukemia patient. After therapy, 6 of 18 patients switched clonotypes, all new clones STAT3 wild type. In some patients, a small highly pathogenic clone possibly went undetected.

The clonotype was recovered from a human donor with T large granular lymphocyte leukemia. Some clones in this sample may be carry-over from other donors' samples. The chain joins TRBV5-4 to TRBJ1-1; a possible D gene is TRBD1 (6 bases). The specimen was PBMCs. CDR3 in DNA: TGTGCCAGCAGCTTGGCAGGGGAACTGAGTAAAGCTTTCTTT. Translated: CASSLAGELSKAFF.